This T cell receptor beta chain is drawn from a study of blood T cell repertoires in COVID-19. The protocol was immunoSEQ multiplex PCR, while the TCRdb copy is restricted to in-frame clones and leaves out a portion. The profile shows about 210,000 clones, roughly 77% of them singletons. This clone came up a few times. The CDR3 is 14 residues long. CDR1 LNHNV and CDR2 YYDKDF come from the germline V gene (reference sequence). V lost 3 bases and J lost 2; bases outside the gene matches: 2. The origin of this receptor is a man aged 35 to 55 who had recovered from COVID-19. Sequencing input: PBMCs or T cells enriched from blood (not recorded which). This rearrangement joins TRBV15 to TRBJ2-7; 9 bases are shared with TRBD2. CDR3 nucleotides: TGTGCCACCAGCAGCCTAGCGGGAACCTACGAGCAGTACTTC. It specifies CATSSLAGTYEQYF.